Sequencing of this T cell receptor (beta chain) was carried out in a study of T cell responses to AZD1222 COVID-19 vaccine. V trimming: 5 bases; J trimming: 0 bases; junction bases outside the gene matches: 9. The length of the CDR3 is 17 residues. The V gene's germline CDR1 is SGHTA and CDR2 FQGNSA. Assay used: immunoSEQ multiplex PCR; TCRdb lists only in-frame clones, some missing. The table shows 150,000 to 180,000 clones, with more than 90% occurring only once. Findings and limits, study-wide: Two doses of AZD1222 preceded a rise in Spike-specific TCR breadth and depth.

Regarding this clone: Its antigen is still unknown.

Material: peripheral blood, obtained on day 0 of AZD1222 vaccination. The sequence derives from an adult in good health. J is TRBJ1-2 and V is TRBV7-2; 10 nucleotides match TRBD1. For the CDR3, the DNA is TGTGCCAGCAGCCCCCCGACAGGGGGCTTCTCTAACTATGGCTACACCTTC. This gives the protein CASSPPTGGFSNYGYTF.